These 27 T cell receptor beta chains originate from one sample sequenced in a study of blood T cell repertoires in COVID-19. The table came from immunoSEQ multiplex PCR; TCRdb's copy has only in-frame clones and leaves some out. The sample carries some 80,000 clones, around 82% recorded once. Material: peripheral blood. The receptors stem from a man aged 55 to 70 with COVID-19, enrolled during active disease.

This rearrangement joins TRBV12-3 or TRBV12-4 to TRBJ2-2; 9 bases align to TRBD1. V trimming: 6 bases; J trimming: 4 bases; junction bases outside the gene matches: 0. This CDR3 is built from 13 residues. The DNA of the CDR3 is TGTGCCAGCAGGACAGGGGGCACCGGGGAGCTGTTTTTT. Protein sequence: CASRTGGTGELFF.

Here the CDR3 reads CASSTNSGKGGETQYF. The CDR3 DNA reads as TGTGCCAGTAGTACCAATAGCGGGAAGGGAGGGGAGACCCAGTACTTC. V usage is TRBV19 and J usage is TRBJ2-5, with TRBD2 matching over 8 bases. Germline assignment: CDR1 LNHDA and CDR2 SQIVND (reference sequence). Trimming at V came to 4 bases and at J to 5 bases, leaving 12 bases not matched to a gene. The CDR3 runs 16 residues.

The genes are TRBV12-3 or TRBV12-4 and TRBJ2-7; 11 bases line up with TRBD1. V shed 8 bases, J shed 6 bases, and the junction held 6 bases outside the gene matches. This CDR3 contains 13 residues. The CDR3 DNA reads as TGTGCCAGCGGGTGGACAGGGGGCTTCGAGCAGTACTTC. This sequence encodes CASGWTGGFEQYF.

This chain joins TRBV4-3 and TRBJ2-7, with D maybe TRBD2 (6 bases). CDR1 and CDR2 from the germline V gene are LGHNA and YSLEER. Trimming pared 1 base from V and 0 bases from J, leaving 13 bases between. The CDR3 sequence is 16 residues long. CDR3 coding DNA: TGCGCCAGCAGCCAAGGCCGGGACTCGTTCTCCTACGAGCAGTACTTC. This translates into CASSQGRDSFSYEQYF.

V and J are TRBV4-2 and TRBJ1-2, with 11 bases lining up with TRBD1. Trimming removed 0 bases from V and 8 bases from J; junction bases left unmatched: 2. The CDR3 runs to 14 residues. Germline V lookup: CDR1 LGHNA, CDR2 YNFKEQ. CDR3 in DNA: TGTGCCAGCAGCCAAGAGTGGACAGGGGGCGGCTACACCTTC. It yields the protein CASSQEWTGGGYTF.

The sample holds one count of this clone. V usage is TRBV18 and J usage is TRBJ1-1; 9 bases agree with TRBD1. Germline CDR1 reads KGHSH; CDR2 reads LQKENI. V gave up 2 bases and J gave up 7 bases; unmatched junction bases: 8. CDR3 length: 15 residues. This CDR3 is CASSPTDRGRIEAFF. CDR3 bases: TGTGCCAGCTCACCAACTGACAGGGGGAGGATTGAAGCTTTCTTT. Using reference TRBV18 and TRBJ1-1 for the parts outside the CDR3, the full variable domain is NAGVMQNPRHLVRRRGQEARLRCSPMKGHSHVYWYRQLPEEGLKFMVYLQKENIIDESGMPKERFSAEFPKEGPSILRIQQVVRGDSAAYFCASSPTDRGRIEAFFGQGTRLTVV.

The CDR3 sequence is CASSAFRWTEAFF. As DNA, the CDR3 is TGTGCCAGCAGCGCTTTTAGATGGACTGAAGCTTTCTTT. The chain joins TRBV9 to TRBJ1-1; D gene uncertain. The V end lost 3 bases, the J end lost 5 bases, and 11 bases lay between the germline ends. Per the germline V gene, CDR1 is SGDLS and CDR2 is YYNGEE. This CDR3 is 13 amino acids long. Full variable domain (outside the CDR3, taken from reference TRBV9 and TRBJ1-1): DSGVTQTPKHLITATGQRVTLRCSPRSGDLSVYWYQQSLDQGLQFLIQYYNGEERAKGNILERFSAQQFPDLHSELNLSSLELGDSALYFCASSAFRWTEAFFGQGTRLTVV.

Only one count was recorded for this clone. The gene calls are TRBV4-1 and TRBJ2-2; 11 bases match TRBD2. The CDR3 runs to 16 residues. Trimming cost V 4 bases and J 5 bases; bases outside gene matches: 6. CDR1 and CDR2 from the germline V gene are MGHRA and YSYEKL. This CDR3 is CASSPLLAGDTGELFF. As DNA, the CDR3 is TGCGCCAGCAGCCCGCTACTAGCGGGAGATACCGGGGAGCTGTTTTTT.

CDR3 sequence (DNA): TGTGCCAGCTTTCCCGAAGGGGTTACGACTGAAGCTTTCTTT. It specifies CASFPEGVTTEAFF. The chain couples TRBV18 to TRBJ1-1, with TRBD1 as a possible D gene (5 bases). The V gene lost 7 bases and the J gene lost 5 bases, with 17 bases spanning the gap. Per the germline V gene, CDR1 is KGHSH and CDR2 is LQKENI. This CDR3 is 14 amino acids long.

This clone showed up just a few times. The chain is built from TRBV3-1 (or the pseudogene TRBV3-2) and TRBJ2-1; TRBD1 aligns across 9 bases. The CDR3 loop spans 14 amino acids. V was clipped by 4 bases and J by 6 bases; unmatched bases: 4. Germline V CDR1 and CDR2: LGHDT, YNNKEL (reference sequence). The CDR3 here is CASSRDRVVNEQFF. The CDR3 region has the DNA TGTGCCAGCAGCCGGGACAGGGTAGTCAATGAGCAGTTCTTC.

This clone was found once. The chain has TRBV24-1 and TRBJ1-2, with 7 bases fitting TRBD1. Looked up from germline, CDR1 is KGHDR and CDR2 is SFDVKD. The junction had 5 bases not matched to a gene; V was cut back by 4 bases and J by 4 bases. The CDR3 is 14 residues long. The CDR3 reads CATSDRTGSYGYTF. The DNA for the CDR3 is TGTGCCACCAGTGACCGGACAGGATCCTATGGCTACACCTTC.

This clone was detected a few times. The J gene is TRBJ1-4, the V gene TRBV12-3 or TRBV12-4; D remains unclear. The V end lost 3 bases, the J end lost 7 bases, and 9 bases lay between the germline ends. This CDR3 spans 13 amino acids. The CDR3 protein is CASSLSGSEKLFF. In DNA form, the CDR3 reads TGTGCCAGCAGTTTGTCCGGGAGTGAAAAACTGTTTTTT.

CDR3 DNA sequence: TGTGCCAGCAGCTTGCGGGACAGGGAAGTTACAGATACGCAGTATTTT. Residues: CASSLRDREVTDTQYF. The genes are TRBV7-8 and TRBJ2-3, with 9 bases aligning to TRBD1. The V segment lost 3 bases and the J segment 3 bases; nucleotides outside the gene matches: 7. The CDR3 runs to 16 residues. Germline loops: CDR1 SGHVS, CDR2 FQNEAQ.

As for this clone: This specimen includes other DNA sequences encoding the same CDR3. The rearrangement links TRBV10-3 to TRBJ2-5; TRBD2 agrees at 10 bases. The CDR3 is 17 amino acids. Germline CDR1 reads ENHRY; CDR2 reads SYGVKD. J gave up 8 bases and V 3 bases, and 15 bases lay outside the gene matches. The DNA for the CDR3 is TGTGCCATCAGTGATGAGGAAGCGGGAGGGCCTGGGGAAACCCAGTACTTC. Residues: CAISDEEAGGPGETQYF.

J is TRBJ2-5 and V is TRBV5-1; D perhaps matches TRBD2 (10 bases). V was pared by 4 bases and J by 5 bases, with 24 bases between. Germline V CDR1 and CDR2: SGHRS, YFSETQ. The CDR3 loop spans 17 amino acids. The CDR3 nucleotides are TGCGCCAGCAGCCCCAGCGGGGGGGACAGGGCACGGGAGACCCAGTACTTC. It yields the protein CASSPSGGDRARETQYF. Complete variable domain (other parts from reference TRBV5-1 and TRBJ2-5): KAGVTQTPRYLIKTRGQQVTLSCSPISGHRSVSWYQQTPGQGLQFLFEYFSETQRNKGNFPGRFSGRQFSNSRSEMNVSTLELGDSALYLCASSPSGGDRARETQYFGPGTRLLVL.

The gene calls are TRBV3-1 (or the pseudogene TRBV3-2) and TRBJ2-1; a possible D gene is TRBD2 (7 bases). The CDR3 loop spans 17 amino acids. Germline-derived CDR1 and CDR2 are LGHDT and YNNKEL (reference sequence). V was shortened by 4 bases and J by 1 base, with 17 bases between the two germline ends. The CDR3 protein is CASSRGGARASYNEQFF. The CDR3 DNA is TGTGCCAGCAGCCGAGGGGGGGCAAGGGCGTCCTACAATGAGCAGTTCTTC.

The chain joins TRBV6-6 to TRBJ1-5, with 7 bases fitting TRBD1. V lost 6 bases, J lost 0 bases, and 5 bases stayed unmatched. This CDR3 contains 15 residues. Germline CDR1 reads MNHNY; CDR2 reads SVGAGI (reference sequence). DNA for the CDR3: TGTGCCAGCAGCCCCAGGGGGTTTAGCAATCAGCCCCAGCATTTT. Residues: CASSPRGFSNQPQHF.

The gene calls are TRBV11-1 and TRBJ1-4, with 8 bases lining up with TRBD1. The CDR3 has 16 residues. V shed 5 bases and J 6 bases; nucleotides not matched to a gene: 11. The V gene's germline CDR1 is SGHAT and CDR2 FQDESV (reference sequence). CDR3 DNA sequence: TGTGCCAGCAGCGCTACACCCAGGGGGCTCGATGAAAAACTGTTTTTT. Residues: CASSATPRGLDEKLFF.

This chain connects TRBV3-1 (or the pseudogene TRBV3-2) to TRBJ2-1, with TRBD2 matching over 7 bases. CDR3 length equals 12 residues. Germline V gene data show CDR1 as LGHDT and CDR2 as YNNKEL (reference sequence). After removal of 4 bases from V and 6 bases from J, the junction contained 0 bases not matched to a gene. The CDR3 DNA is TGTGCCAGCAGCCCGGGGGGCAATGAGCAGTTCTTC. It encodes CASSPGGNEQFF.

The V call is TRBV9, the J call TRBJ1-6, with 8 bases aligning to TRBD1. CDR1 is SGDLS and CDR2 is YYNGEE in the germline V gene. The CDR3 runs 14 residues. The junction had 2 bases not matched to a gene; V was cut back by 0 bases and J by 9 bases. Here the CDR3 reads CASSVVGQGSPLHF. CDR3 DNA: TGTGCCAGCAGCGTAGTCGGACAGGGTTCACCCCTCCACTTT.

The chain joins TRBV30 to TRBJ1-2; D is perhaps TRBD1 (5 bases). The V gene lost 2 bases and the J gene lost 7 bases, with 20 bases spanning the gap. The germline gives CDR1 GTSNPN, CDR2 SVGIG (reference sequence). The CDR3 length is 15 residues. The CDR3 sequence: CAWSPLNGGIRGYTF. CDR3 bases: TGTGCCTGGAGTCCATTAAACGGGGGTATCCGTGGCTACACCTTC.

The chain employs TRBV6-5 and TRBJ1-4; a weak D match, TRBD1 (5 bases). The ends were cut back, 5 bases at V and 4 bases at J, with 11 bases in the middle. Germline lookup yields CDR1 MNHEY and CDR2 SVGAGI. This CDR3 spans 14 amino acids. CDR3 sequence reads: CASSQRQLNEKLFF. CDR3 in DNA: TGTGCCAGCAGTCAAAGACAGCTTAATGAAAAACTGTTTTTT.

The chain employs TRBV19 and TRBJ2-1, with D possibly matching TRBD2 (6 bases). The CDR3 length is 15 residues. The V gene's germline CDR1 is LNHDA and CDR2 SQIVND (reference sequence). Trimming removed 8 bases at V and 1 base at J, with 15 bases between. The CDR3, as DNA: TGTGCCAGTCGCCCTAGCGACCGGTCCTACAATGAGCAGTTCTTC. It codes for CASRPSDRSYNEQFF. The whole variable domain, remainder taken from reference TRBV19 and TRBJ2-1, is DGGITQSPKYLFRKEGQNVTLSCEQNLNHDAMYWYRQDPGQGLRLIYYSQIVNDFQKGDIAEGYSVSREKKESFPLTVTSAQKNPTAFYLCASRPSDRSYNEQFFGPGTRLTVL.

This clone has just one count. The V and J genes are TRBV19 and TRBJ2-7; 12 nucleotides align to TRBD2. Losses at the gene ends were 2 bases for V and 3 bases for J; bases not matched to a gene: 2. CDR1 is LNHDA, CDR2 SQIVND, per germline (reference sequence). CDR3 length: 15 residues. The CDR3 spells CASSIRTSGNYEQYF. CDR3 in DNA: TGTGCCAGTAGTATACGGACTAGCGGGAACTACGAGCAGTACTTC.

This clone was counted only a few times. The V and J genes are TRBV4-2 and TRBJ2-1; 8 nucleotides line up with TRBD1. This CDR3 region has 15 residues. Per germline, CDR1 LGHNA and CDR2 YNFKEQ. V lost 4 bases and J lost 5; bases outside the gene matches: 7. This CDR3 is CASSLRTGSHNEQFF. CDR3 sequence (DNA): TGTGCCAGCAGCCTAAGGACAGGGTCGCACAATGAGCAGTTCTTC.

The chain recombines TRBV5-6 with TRBJ1-4, with TRBD1 matching 7 bases. In germline, CDR1 is SGHDT, CDR2 YYEEEE. The CDR3 consists of 15 residues. The V segment lost 4 bases and the J segment 3 bases; nucleotides outside the gene matches: 6. CDR3 sequence reads: CASSTTGESNEKLFF. DNA of the CDR3: TGTGCCAGCAGCACTACAGGGGAGTCTAATGAAAAACTGTTTTTT.

The V gene is TRBV5-1, the J gene TRBJ2-3, with D maybe TRBD1 (5 bases). Germline V gives CDR1 SGHRS, CDR2 YFSETQ. This CDR3 region has 14 residues. V was clipped by 1 base and J by 4 bases, with 10 bases between them. CDR3 sequence (DNA): TGCGCCAGCAGCTTGAATGGGGCTCCAGATACGCAGTATTTT. Amino acids: CASSLNGAPDTQYF. Full variable domain (missing parts from reference TRBV5-1 and TRBJ2-3): KAGVTQTPRYLIKTRGQQVTLSCSPISGHRSVSWYQQTPGQGLQFLFEYFSETQRNKGNFPGRFSGRQFSNSRSEMNVSTLELGDSALYLCASSLNGAPDTQYFGPGTRLTVL.